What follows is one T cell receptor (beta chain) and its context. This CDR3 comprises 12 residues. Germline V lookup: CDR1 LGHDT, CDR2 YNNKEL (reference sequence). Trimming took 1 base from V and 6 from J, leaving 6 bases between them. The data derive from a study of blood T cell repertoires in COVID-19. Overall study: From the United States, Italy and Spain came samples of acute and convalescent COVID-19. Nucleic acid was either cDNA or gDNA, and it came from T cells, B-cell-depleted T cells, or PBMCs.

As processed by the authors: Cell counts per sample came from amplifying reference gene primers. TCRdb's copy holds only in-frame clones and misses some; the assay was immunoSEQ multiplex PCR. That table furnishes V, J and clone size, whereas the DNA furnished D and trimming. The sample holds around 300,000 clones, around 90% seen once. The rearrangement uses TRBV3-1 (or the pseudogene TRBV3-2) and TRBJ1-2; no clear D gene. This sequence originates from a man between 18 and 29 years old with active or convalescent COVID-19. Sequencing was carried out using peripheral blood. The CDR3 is CASSQVRDGYTF. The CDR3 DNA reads TGTGCCAGCAGCCAAGTTAGAGATGGCTACACCTTC.